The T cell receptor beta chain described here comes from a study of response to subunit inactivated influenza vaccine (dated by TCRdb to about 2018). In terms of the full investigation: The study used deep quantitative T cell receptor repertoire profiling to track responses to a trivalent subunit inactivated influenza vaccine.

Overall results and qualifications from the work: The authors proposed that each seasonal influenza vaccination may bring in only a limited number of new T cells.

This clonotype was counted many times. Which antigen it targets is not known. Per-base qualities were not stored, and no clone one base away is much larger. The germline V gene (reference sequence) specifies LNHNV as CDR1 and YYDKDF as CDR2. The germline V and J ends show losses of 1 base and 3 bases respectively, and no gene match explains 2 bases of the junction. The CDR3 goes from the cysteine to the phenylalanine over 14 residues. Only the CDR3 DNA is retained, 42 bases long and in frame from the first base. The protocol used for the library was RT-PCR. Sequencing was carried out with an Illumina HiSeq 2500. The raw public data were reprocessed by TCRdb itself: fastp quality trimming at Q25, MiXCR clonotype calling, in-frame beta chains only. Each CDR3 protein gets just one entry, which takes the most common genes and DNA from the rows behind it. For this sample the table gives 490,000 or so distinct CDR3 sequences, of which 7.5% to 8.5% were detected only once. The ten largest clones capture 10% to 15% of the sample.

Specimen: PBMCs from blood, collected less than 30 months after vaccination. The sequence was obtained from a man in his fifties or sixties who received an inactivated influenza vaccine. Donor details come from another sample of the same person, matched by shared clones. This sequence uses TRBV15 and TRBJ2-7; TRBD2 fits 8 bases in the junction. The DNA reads TGTGCCACCAGCAGAGCGGGAGGGCTCTACGAGCAGTACTTC. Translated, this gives CATSRAGGLYEQYF.